This TCR beta chain stems from a study of tumor-infiltrating lymphocytes in glioblastoma multiforme. Study outcomes and limitations: The TCR and somatic mutation analysis included just one glioblastoma patient.

V shed 0 bases and J shed 2 bases, with 4 bases lying between them. This CDR3 region has 13 residues. Germline lookup yields CDR1 GTSNPN and CDR2 SVGIG (reference sequence). TCRB libraries came from RNA via three nested multiplex PCR rounds. Input was around 0.5 ug total RNA, reverse-transcribed with a C-beta primer. TCRdb passed the multiplex PCR reads through MiXCR, listing each CDR3 protein once. The profile shows about 9,600 distinct CDR3 sequences, roughly 66% of them singletons. A word on this clonotype: Its antigen is currently unknown.

The source material was brain tumor tissue. The sequence was collected from a male donor with glioblastoma. The chain is built from TRBV30 and TRBJ2-2; D unclear. DNA for the CDR3: TGTGCCTGGAGTGTACACAACACCGGGGAGCTGTTTTTT. Protein sequence: CAWSVHNTGELFF. Based on the CDR3 plus reference TRBV30 and TRBJ2-2, the full variable domain is SQTIHQWPATLVQPVGSPLSLECTVEGTSNPNLYWYRQAAGRGLQLLFYSVGIGQISSEVPQNLSASRPQDRQFILSSKKLLLSDSGFYLCAWSVHNTGELFFGEGSRLTVL.